The 32 T cell receptor beta chains listed next were all sequenced from one sample in a study of Tregs in tolerant kidney transplant recipients. Sequenced by immunoSEQ multiplex PCR; TCRdb stores in-frame clones only, minus some. The top ten hold around 0.6% of the sample, which has some 80,000 clones, around 98% seen once. Sequencing was performed on CD4+ T cells from blood, taken before the transplant. The receptors come from a human donor who received a combined kidney and bone marrow transplant.

The chain is built from TRBV7-9 and TRBJ1-5; D unresolved. Germline V gene sequence: CDR1 SEHNR, CDR2 FQNEAQ (reference sequence). Trimming took off 2 bases at V and 2 bases at J, with 7 bases between the two ends. The CDR3 runs to 14 residues. CDR3: CASSLSEGNQPQHF. The CDR3 DNA reads as TGTGCCAGCAGCTTATCGGAGGGCAATCAGCCCCAGCATTTT.

The chain recombines TRBV7-8 with TRBJ2-7, with 8 bases aligning to TRBD2. CDR1 is SGHVS and CDR2 is FQNEAQ in the germline V gene. V shed 4 bases, J shed 1 base, and the junction held 9 bases outside the gene matches. The CDR3 spans 16 residues. CDR3 bases: TGTGCCAGCAGCTCAGGTAGCGGGACGATATCCTACGAGCAGTACTTC. Translated: CASSSGSGTISYEQYF.

In DNA, the CDR3 is TGCGCCAGCGCAGGGGCGGGAGGCCTCTACAATGAGCAGTTCTTC. Translated, it gives CASAGAGGLYNEQFF. J is TRBJ2-1 and V is TRBV5-1; 8 nucleotides line up with TRBD2. Germline lookup yields CDR1 SGHRS and CDR2 YFSETQ. The V and J ends lost 7 bases and 3 bases, in that order; junction bases with no gene match: 9. CDR3 length: 15 amino acids.

This clone was picked up one time. CDR3 amino acids: CASSIAMYTGELFF. The CDR3 region has the DNA TGTGCCAGTAGTATTGCGATGTACACCGGGGAGCTGTTTTTT. V and J are TRBV19 and TRBJ2-2; D unclear. Trimming stripped 3 bases from V and 3 bases from J, with 8 bases between. Per germline, CDR1 LNHDA and CDR2 SQIVND (reference sequence). This CDR3 region has 14 residues.

The rearrangement links TRBV25-1 to TRBJ2-7; D not certain. With 4 bases removed from V and 1 base from J, the gap between germline ends came to 11 bases. The germline CDR1 and CDR2 sequences are MGHDK and SYGVNS. The CDR3 is 14 residues long. The CDR3 protein is CASSVRAGSYEQYF. CDR3 sequence (DNA): TGTGCCAGCAGTGTCCGAGCAGGATCCTACGAGCAGTACTTC.

V gene TRBV9 combines with J gene TRBJ1-2; D might be TRBD1 (5 bases). Germline V gene data show CDR1 as SGDLS and CDR2 as YYNGEE. The ends were cut back, 3 bases at V and 0 bases at J, with 12 bases in the middle. This CDR3 is built from 15 residues. CDR3 loop: CASSEEGTANYGYTF. CDR3 in DNA: TGTGCCAGCAGCGAAGAGGGGACTGCTAACTATGGCTACACCTTC.

The chain couples TRBV16 to TRBJ2-7; TRBD2 agrees at 9 bases. This CDR3 is 14 amino acids long. V dropped 6 bases and J dropped 5; count of bases not matched to a gene: 8. Germline loops: CDR1 KGHSY, CDR2 FQNENV. CDR3 sequence reads: CASSPSGVRHEQYF. The CDR3 nucleotides read TGTGCCAGCAGTCCTAGCGGGGTACGCCACGAGCAGTACTTC.

This chain joins TRBV11-3 and TRBJ2-1; 9 bases map to TRBD2. The CDR3 is 17 residues long. With V trimmed by 1 base and J by 5 bases, 9 bases remained unmatched. Per germline, CDR1 SGHNT and CDR2 YENEEA. In DNA, the CDR3 is TGTGCCAGCAGCTTAGCTCTATTTTTAGCGGGGGACAATGAGCAGTTCTTC. This codes for CASSLALFLAGDNEQFF.

The chain combines TRBV29-1 with TRBJ2-7; D perhaps matches TRBD1 (6 bases). Per the germline V gene, CDR1 is SQVTM and CDR2 is ANQGSEA. V lost 4 bases, J lost 1 base, and 14 bases lay in between. The CDR3 totals 14 residues. CDR3 DNA sequence: TGCAGCGTTGTGCCAGGGGCCACTTCCTACGAGCAGTACTTC. This sequence encodes CSVVPGATSYEQYF.

Comment on this clone: One end of the junction does not line up with germline, which may come from a read error. The genes are TRBV27 and TRBJ2-3; TRBD2 aligns across 8 bases. The CDR3 runs 12 residues. CDR1 and CDR2 (germline): MNHEY, SMNVEV (reference sequence). Written as DNA, the CDR3 is TGTGCCAGCAGTTTCAAGGGACTAGTGCACACTTTT. It translates to CASSFKGLVHTF.

The rearrangement joins TRBV19 to TRBJ2-5, with D unresolved. From germline, CDR1 is LNHDA and CDR2 SQIVND (reference sequence). The CDR3 consists of 13 residues. With 5 bases removed from V and 0 bases from J, the gap between germline ends came to 7 bases. CDR3 loop: CASSLTNQETQYF. CDR3 bases: TGTGCCAGTAGTCTAACTAACCAAGAGACCCAGTACTTC.

This clone was counted once. V usage is TRBV11-2 and J usage is TRBJ1-1, with D possibly being TRBD1 (5 bases). From germline, CDR1 is SGHAT and CDR2 FQNNGV. The length of the CDR3 is 13 residues. Trimming pared 1 base from V and 6 bases from J, leaving 9 bases between. The CDR3 coding sequence is TGTGCCAGCAGCTTAGTCAGGGTAGCTGAAGCTTTCTTT. This sequence encodes CASSLVRVAEAFF.

The V call is TRBV5-6, the J call TRBJ2-7; 11 positions agree with TRBD2. V was pared by 0 bases and J by 3 bases, with 8 bases of the junction left unmatched. This CDR3 is built from 17 residues. Germline values: CDR1 SGHDT, CDR2 YYEEEE. As DNA, the CDR3 is TGTGCCAGCAGCTTGGGGGGGTTTGGGACTAGCGGCTACGAGCAGTACTTC. The encoded protein is CASSLGGFGTSGYEQYF. Together with reference TRBV5-6 and TRBJ2-7, the CDR3 gives the full variable domain: DAGVTQSPTHLIKTRGQQVTLRCSPKSGHDTVSWYQQALGQGPQFIFQYYEEEERQRGNFPDRFSGHQFPNYSSELNVNALLLGDSALYLCASSLGGFGTSGYEQYFGPGTRLTVT.

The chain couples TRBV28 to TRBJ2-2, with 8 bases fitting TRBD2. V shed 4 bases and J 2 bases; nucleotides not matched to a gene: 3. CDR3 length equals 15 residues. CDR1 and CDR2 (germline): MDHEN, SYDVKM. The CDR3 coding sequence is TGTGCCAGCAGTTCGGGGGGGGCAAACACCGGGGAGCTGTTTTTT. Translated: CASSSGGANTGELFF.

The chain joins TRBV28 to TRBJ2-3; 7 bases align to TRBD2. CDR1 MDHEN and CDR2 SYDVKM come from the germline V gene. This CDR3 has 16 amino acids. The trim removed 3 bases at V and 1 base at J, leaving 7 bases unmatched. In DNA, the CDR3 is TGTGCCAGCAGTTTCTACGGGGGGTACGGCACAGATACGCAGTATTTT. Its translation: CASSFYGGYGTDTQYF.

The rearrangement links TRBV19 to TRBJ2-3; TRBD2 might be the D (6 bases). The CDR3 is 16 amino acids. The germline V gene has CDR1 LNHDA and CDR2 SQIVND (reference sequence). Trimming stripped 5 bases from V and 0 bases from J, with 15 bases between. The CDR3 sequence: CASSQPSATSTDTQYF. The CDR3 DNA is TGTGCCAGTAGTCAGCCTAGCGCTACTAGCACAGATACGCAGTATTTT.

The genes are TRBV18 and TRBJ1-5; TRBD1 matches at 7 bases. With V trimmed by 1 base and J by 4 bases, 7 bases remained unmatched. Germline V lookup: CDR1 KGHSH, CDR2 LQKENI. CDR3 length: 16 residues. DNA for the CDR3: TGTGCCAGCTCACCACAAGGGGGCCCCAATAATCAGCCCCAGCATTTT. Its protein is CASSPQGGPNNQPQHF.

This chain connects TRBV6-1 to TRBJ2-1; 11 nucleotides align to TRBD2. J was trimmed by 7 bases and V by 5 bases; bases with no gene match: 7. Germline values: CDR1 MNHNS, CDR2 SASEGT. There are 15 residues in the CDR3. The CDR3 loop is CASSPGLAAGNEQFF. CDR3 coding DNA: TGTGCCAGCAGTCCGGGACTAGCGGCTGGGAATGAGCAGTTCTTC.

The chain couples TRBV5-1 to TRBJ1-2; tentative D call: TRBD1 (6 bases). The germline gives CDR1 SGHRS, CDR2 YFSETQ. Trimming left V 4 bases short and J 2 bases short, with 15 bases between. This CDR3 comprises 15 residues. The DNA of the CDR3 is TGCGCCAGCAGCAAGTCAGACAGGCGCAACTATGGCTACACCTTC. It codes for CASSKSDRRNYGYTF.

CDR3 DNA sequence: TGTGCCAGCTCACCCTCCCCGGGACTAGCGGGAGCCTACAATGAGCAGTTCTTC. Protein sequence: CASSPSPGLAGAYNEQFF. V gene TRBV18 combines with J gene TRBJ2-1; 14 bases line up with TRBD2. V shed 3 bases, J shed 2 bases, and the junction held 6 bases outside the gene matches. This CDR3 contains 18 residues. Germline lookup yields CDR1 KGHSH and CDR2 LQKENI.

The chain uses TRBV18 and TRBJ2-3; D not certain. The V gene lost 3 bases and the J gene lost 10 bases, with 14 bases spanning the gap. This CDR3 contains 13 residues. The germline gives CDR1 KGHSH, CDR2 LQKENI. The CDR3 protein is CASSPPFLYAQYF. In nucleotides, the CDR3 is TGTGCCAGCTCACCCCCTTTTCTCTATGCGCAGTATTTT.

The J gene is TRBJ2-2, the V gene TRBV11-1; D is possibly TRBD1 (5 bases). The V gene's germline CDR1 is SGHAT and CDR2 FQDESV (reference sequence). This CDR3 is 14 amino acids long. The V end was cut by 4 bases, the J end by 1 base, with 7 bases between. The CDR3 is CASSSDRNTGELFF. As DNA, the CDR3 is TGTGCCAGCAGCTCCGACAGGAACACCGGGGAGCTGTTTTTT.

The chain has TRBV5-1 and TRBJ2-7; 14 positions agree with TRBD2. Germline V CDR1 and CDR2: SGHRS, YFSETQ. V dropped 0 bases and J dropped 5; count of bases not matched to a gene: 1. The CDR3 totals 15 residues. This CDR3 reads CASSLGLAGGNEQYF. The CDR3 DNA reads as TGCGCCAGCAGCTTGGGACTAGCGGGGGGGAACGAGCAGTACTTC.

The V gene is TRBV6-1, the J gene TRBJ1-2; 9 positions match TRBD1. V shed 5 bases and J 8 bases; nucleotides not matched to a gene: 12. The germline gives CDR1 MNHNS, CDR2 SASEGT. There are 15 residues in the CDR3. This chain's CDR3 is CASSSRGDRGDGYTF. CDR3 bases: TGTGCCAGCAGTTCGAGAGGAGACAGGGGGGACGGCTACACCTTC.

This chain connects TRBV11-3 to TRBJ2-7, with D maybe TRBD2 (6 bases). The CDR3 consists of 12 residues. CDR1 is SGHNT and CDR2 is YENEEA in the germline V gene. V was clipped by 6 bases and J by 0 bases, with 6 bases between them. CDR3 amino acids: CASRLASYEQYF. In DNA form, the CDR3 reads TGTGCCAGCAGACTAGCCTCCTACGAGCAGTACTTC.

V gene TRBV28 combines with J gene TRBJ2-5; the D gene is possibly TRBD2 (5 bases). CDR3 length: 15 residues. With 8 bases removed from V and 1 base from J, the gap between germline ends came to 17 bases. The germline V gene encodes CDR1 MDHEN and CDR2 SYDVKM. CDR3 nucleotides: TGTGCCAGCTATTCTAGCAGATCGACCCAAGAGACCCAGTACTTC. Residues: CASYSSRSTQETQYF.

V usage is TRBV6-4 and J usage is TRBJ1-1, with a possible D match to TRBD1 (5 bases). V was trimmed by 3 bases and J by 2 bases, leaving 7 bases between them. The germline V gene has CDR1 MRHNA and CDR2 SNTAGT. The CDR3 is 13 residues long. CDR3 in amino acids: CASSETVNTEAFF. DNA for the CDR3: TGTGCCAGCAGTGAGACAGTTAACACTGAAGCTTTCTTT.

This sequence joins TRBV9 and TRBJ1-2; D gene unclear. Trimming left V 4 bases short and J 2 bases short, with 9 bases between. The germline V gene has CDR1 SGDLS and CDR2 YYNGEE. CDR3 size: 13 residues. CDR3 bases: TGTGCCAGCAGCCGGGATCCCAACTATGGCTACACCTTC. Residues: CASSRDPNYGYTF.

The chain has TRBV7-3 and TRBJ1-1; D remains unclear. With 4 bases removed from V and 1 base from J, the gap between germline ends came to 7 bases. The CDR3 loop spans 13 amino acids. CDR1 and CDR2 from the germline V gene are SGHTA and FQGTGA. CDR3 DNA sequence: TGTGCCAGCAGCTCCCGACAGAACACTGAAGCTTTCTTT. Translating it yields CASSSRQNTEAFF.

The rearrangement joins TRBV2 to TRBJ2-7; the D gene is possibly TRBD1 (7 bases). The CDR3 length is 14 residues. Germline CDR1 is SNHLY and CDR2 is FYNNEI. Trimming left V 6 bases short and J 3 bases short, with 15 bases between. CDR3 in amino acids: CASSGGQTIYEQYF. CDR3 in DNA: TGTGCCAGCAGCGGGGGACAGACCATCTACGAGCAGTACTTC.

The chain recombines TRBV7-2 with TRBJ1-2, with D possibly matching TRBD1 (5 bases). The CDR3 has 14 residues. The germline V gene encodes CDR1 SGHTA and CDR2 FQGNSA. V was trimmed by 1 base and J by 2 bases, leaving 8 bases between them. In nucleotides, the CDR3 is TGTGCCAGCAGCTTAGAATCAGGGAACTATGGCTACACCTTC. Translation: CASSLESGNYGYTF. The complete variable domain, with remaining parts taken from reference TRBV7-2 and TRBJ1-2, reads GAGVSQSPSNKVTEKGKDVELRCDPISGHTALYWYRQSLGQGLEFLIYFQGNSAPDKSGLPSDRFSAERTGGSVSTLTIQRTQQEDSAVYLCASSLESGNYGYTFGSGTRLTVV.

This chain connects TRBV5-4 to TRBJ1-2; 7 nucleotides agree with TRBD1. Unmatched junction bases numbered 5, after V lost 4 bases and J lost 2 bases. CDR1 SGHNT and CDR2 YYREEE come from the germline V gene (reference sequence). The CDR3 is 14 residues long. The CDR3 sequence is CASSSDRANYGYTF. As DNA, the CDR3 is TGTGCCAGCAGCAGTGACAGGGCCAACTATGGCTACACCTTC.